Listed below are T cell receptor beta chains from one sample, sequenced in a study of blood T cell repertoires in COVID-19. Libraries were prepared by immunoSEQ multiplex PCR; TCRdb keeps only in-frame clonotypes and omits some of them. The table has some 100,000 clones, just over 85% seen once. Input material: PBMCs or T cells enriched from blood (not recorded which). The receptors originated from a woman in her forties or fifties who had recovered from COVID-19. The CDR3 runs from the conserved cysteine through the conserved F or W. A D gene is named only where the DNA matches it firmly. A clone size is listed for some rows: how often the clone was seen (once, few, many), or a class if it is expanded.

TRBV10-3	once	12	TRBJ2-7	-	CAISTDSYEQYF	TGTGCCATCAGTACCGACAGTTACGAGCAGTACTTC
TRBV6-6	-	16	TRBJ1-2	-	CASSSLLPSAYYGYTF	TGTGCCAGCAGTTCCTTACTACCGTCTGCTTACTATGGCTACACCTTC
TRBV28	-	11	TRBJ2-7	-	CASIGDYEQYF	TGTGCCAGCATCGGGGACTACGAGCAGTACTTC
TRBV27	-	17	TRBJ2-1	TRBD2	CASSLSATSLSYNEQFF	TGTGCCAGCAGTTTATCCGCGACTAGCCTCTCCTACAATGAGCAGTTCTTC
TRBV5-1	-	14	TRBJ2-7	-	CASSLGSGVGGQYF	TGCGCCAGCAGCTTGGGATCAGGGGTCGGCGGGCAGTACTTC
TRBV3-1/TRBV3-2	once	16	TRBJ2-7	TRBD1	CASSQPLGTGGNEQYF	TGTGCCAGCAGCCAACCCCTAGGGACAGGGGGCAACGAGCAGTACTTC
TRBV10-2	-	15	TRBJ2-3	TRBD1	CASRTGQGETDTQYF	TGCGCCAGCAGAACGGGACAGGGGGAAACAGATACGCAGTATTTT
TRBV19	-	15	TRBJ1-1	-	CASSIDGLGNTEAFF	TGTGCCAGTAGTATAGACGGACTTGGGAACACTGAAGCTTTCTTT
TRBV7-3	-	12	TRBJ2-1	TRBD1	CASSLKQGVQFF	TGTGCCAGCAGCTTAAAACAGGGGGTGCAGTTCTTC
TRBV5-1	-	17	TRBJ1-3	-	CASSLAGYGVSGNTIYF	TGCGCCAGCAGCTTGGCAGGTTACGGGGTCTCTGGAAACACCATATATTTT
TRBV28	-	15	TRBJ1-2	-	CASRPGVSGIHGYTF	TGTGCCAGCAGACCCGGAGTGTCAGGGATCCATGGCTACACCTTC
TRBV30	-	14	TRBJ1-2	TRBD1	CAVKRPGQGYGYTF	TGTGCCGTAAAGCGCCCGGGACAGGGTTATGGCTACACCTTC
TRBV5-6	-	15	TRBJ2-7	TRBD2	CARIRTSGGYYEQYF	TGTGCCCGCATTCGGACTAGCGGGGGGTACTACGAGCAGTACTTC
TRBV6-5	-	14	TRBJ2-7	-	CASSNPGNSYEQYF	TGTGCCAGCAGTAACCCGGGTAACTCCTACGAGCAGTACTTC
TRBV2	-	15	TRBJ2-7	TRBD2	CASTPGLAVSYEQYF	TGTGCCAGCACTCCGGGACTAGCGGTTTCCTACGAGCAGTACTTC
TRBV5-1	-	14	TRBJ1-1	-	CASSLARLNTEAFF	TGCGCCAGCAGCTTGGCCAGGCTGAACACTGAAGCTTTCTTT
TRBV15	-	14	TRBJ1-5	-	CATSGALSNQPQHF	TGTGCCACCAGCGGGGCCCTTAGCAATCAGCCCCAGCATTTT
TRBV18	-	17	TRBJ2-1	TRBD2	CASSFNSGYFSYNEQFF	TGTGCCAGCTCATTTAATAGCGGGTATTTCTCCTACAATGAGCAGTTCTTC
TRBV10-1	-	13	TRBJ2-1	-	CASSGQSYNEQFF	TGCGCCAGCAGTGGACAGTCCTACAATGAGCAGTTCTTC
TRBV29-1	-	15	TRBJ1-2	-	CSANREGGGSYGYTF	TGCAGCGCTAATCGGGAGGGAGGAGGGTCCTATGGCTACACCTTC
TRBV4-1	-	18	TRBJ1-3	TRBD1	CASSQALEGTGSGNTIYF	TGCGCCAGCAGCCAAGCTCTGGAAGGGACAGGGTCTGGAAACACCATATATTTT
TRBV2	-	16	TRBJ1-5	-	CASSDDTPGSNQPQHF	TGTGCCAGCAGTGACGACACCCCCGGCAGCAATCAGCCCCAGCATTTT
TRBV6-5	-	13	TRBJ1-2	-	CASVSLTNYGYTF	TGTGCCAGCGTCAGTCTCACTAACTATGGCTACACCTTC
TRBV19	once	15	TRBJ1-5	-	CASSAARARNQPQHF	TGTGCCAGTAGTGCCGCCAGAGCGAGGAATCAGCCCCAGCATTTT
TRBV2	-	14	TRBJ1-2	-	CASSPGLGTYGYTF	TGTGCCAGCAGTCCAGGGTTAGGAACCTATGGCTACACCTTC
TRBV28	-	15	TRBJ2-7	TRBD1	CASSLWDSKLYEQYF	TGTGCCAGCAGTCTCTGGGACAGTAAGCTATACGAGCAGTACTTC
TRBV14	-	16	TRBJ2-1	-	CASSPIFGGGYNEQFF	TGTGCCAGCAGTCCCATATTCGGGGGTGGGTACAATGAGCAGTTCTTC
TRBV27	-	16	TRBJ2-1	-	CASSLQRESAYNEQFF	TGTGCCAGCAGTTTACAACGGGAGTCAGCCTACAATGAGCAGTTCTTC
TRBV4-1	few	14	TRBJ1-1	TRBD1	CASGKTGLNTEAFF	TGCGCCAGCGGGAAGACAGGGTTGAACACTGAAGCTTTCTTT
TRBV27	once	15	TRBJ2-1	-	CASSLRLASPNEQFF	TGTGCCAGCAGTTTAAGGCTAGCGTCACCCAATGAGCAGTTCTTC
TRBV5-4	-	14	TRBJ2-3	-	CASSLNSREDTQYF	TGTGCCAGCAGCTTGAATTCGCGGGAAGATACGCAGTATTTT
TRBV12-3/TRBV12-4	-	13	TRBJ1-5	-	CASRALLNQPQHF	TGTGCCAGCAGAGCTTTGCTGAATCAGCCCCAGCATTTT
TRBV7-3	-	14	TRBJ2-3	TRBD2	CASSLNSAGETQYF	TGTGCCAGCAGCCTAAACTCAGCGGGGGAGACGCAGTATTTT
TRBV5-1	-	14	TRBJ1-2	-	CASSLLGVTGGYTF	TGCGCCAGCAGCTTGTTGGGGGTAACAGGGGGCTACACCTTC
TRBV18	-	13	TRBJ2-7	TRBD1	CASSPRQGNEQYF	TGTGCCAGCTCACCCCGACAGGGGAACGAGCAGTACTTC
TRBV3-1/TRBV3-2	-	12	TRBJ2-1	-	CASSQGVRGQFF	TGTGCCAGCAGCCAAGGAGTTAGAGGGCAGTTCTTC
TRBV5-4	-	16	TRBJ2-5	TRBD2	CASSSQLAGGFETQYF	TGTGCCAGCAGCTCGCAACTAGCGGGGGGGTTTGAGACCCAGTACTTC
TRBV11-2	-	12	TRBJ2-1	-	CASSLSLDEQFF	TGTGCCAGCAGCTTAAGCTTAGATGAGCAGTTCTTC
TRBV2	-	15	TRBJ2-3	TRBD1	CASSREDRATDTQYF	TGTGCCAGCAGTAGGGAGGACAGGGCCACAGATACGCAGTATTTT
TRBV27	medium-sized	11	TRBJ2-7	-	CASSSRNEQYF	TGTGCCAGCAGTTCTCGTAACGAGCAGTACTTC
TRBV28	-	16	TRBJ1-1	TRBD1	CASSSPVGGQGYEAFF	TGTGCCAGCAGTTCTCCGGTCGGGGGACAGGGGTACGAAGCTTTCTTT
TRBV7-3	-	16	TRBJ2-3	-	CASSHSLLRGTDTQYF	TGTGCCAGCAGCCACTCACTACTCCGGGGCACAGATACGCAGTATTTT
TRBV28	-	14	TRBJ2-7	-	CASSLFPSSYEQYF	TGTGCCAGCAGTTTATTCCCGAGCTCCTACGAGCAGTACTTC
TRBV19	-	12	TRBJ1-1	-	CASSRRNTEAFF	TGTGCCAGTAGCAGGCGGAACACTGAAGCTTTCTTT
TRBV19	-	15	TRBJ1-1	TRBD1	CASSNPTGVNTEAFF	TGTGCCAGTAGTAACCCCACAGGGGTTAACACTGAAGCTTTCTTT
TRBV29-1	-	14	TRBJ1-1	TRBD1	CSVRQGARYTEAFF	TGCAGCGTCCGACAGGGGGCGAGGTATACTGAAGCTTTCTTT